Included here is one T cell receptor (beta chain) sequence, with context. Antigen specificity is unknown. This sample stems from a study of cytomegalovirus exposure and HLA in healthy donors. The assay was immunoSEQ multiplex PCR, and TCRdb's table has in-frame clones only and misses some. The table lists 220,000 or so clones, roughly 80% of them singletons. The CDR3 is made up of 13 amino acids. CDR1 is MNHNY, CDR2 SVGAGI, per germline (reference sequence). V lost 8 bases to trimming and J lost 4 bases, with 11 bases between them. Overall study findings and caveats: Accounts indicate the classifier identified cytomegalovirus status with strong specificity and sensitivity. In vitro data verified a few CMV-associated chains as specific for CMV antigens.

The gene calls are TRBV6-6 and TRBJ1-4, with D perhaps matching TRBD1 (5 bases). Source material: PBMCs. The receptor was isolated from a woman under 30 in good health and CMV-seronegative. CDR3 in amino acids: CASGDVGNEKLFF. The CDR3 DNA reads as TGTGCCAGCGGGGACGTGGGTAATGAAAAACTGTTTTTT.